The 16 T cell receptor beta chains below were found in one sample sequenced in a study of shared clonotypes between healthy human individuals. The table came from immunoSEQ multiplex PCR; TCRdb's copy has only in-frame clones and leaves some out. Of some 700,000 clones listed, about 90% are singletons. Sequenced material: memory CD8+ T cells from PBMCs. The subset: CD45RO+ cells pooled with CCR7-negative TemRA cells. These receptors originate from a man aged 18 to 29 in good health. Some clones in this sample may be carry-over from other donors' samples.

The CDR3 sequence: CASSLAPPYEQYF. The CDR3 bases are TGTGCCAGCAGCTTAGCGCCGCCCTACGAGCAGTACTTC. J is TRBJ2-7 and V is TRBV5-4; D ambiguous. The V end lost 2 bases, the J end lost 2 bases, and 8 bases lay between the germline ends. From germline, CDR1 is SGHNT and CDR2 YYREEE (reference sequence). The CDR3 contains 13 residues.

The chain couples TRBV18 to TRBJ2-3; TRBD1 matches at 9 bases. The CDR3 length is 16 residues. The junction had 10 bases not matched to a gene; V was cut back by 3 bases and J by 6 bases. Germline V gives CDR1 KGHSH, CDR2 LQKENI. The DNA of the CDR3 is TGTGCCAGCTCACCTGAAGCGGGACAGGGCTTTGATACGCAGTATTTT. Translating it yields CASSPEAGQGFDTQYF.

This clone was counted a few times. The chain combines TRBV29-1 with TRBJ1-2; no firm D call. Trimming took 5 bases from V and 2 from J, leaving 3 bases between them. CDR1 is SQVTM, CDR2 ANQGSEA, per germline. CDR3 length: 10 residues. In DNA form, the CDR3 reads TGCAGCGTTCTGAACTATGGCTACACCTTC. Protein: CSVLNYGYTF. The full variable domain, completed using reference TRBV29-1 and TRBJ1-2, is SAVISQKPSRDICQRGTSLTIQCQVDSQVTMMFWYRQQPGQSLTLIATANQGSEATYESGFVIDKFPISRPNLTFSTLTVSNMSPEDSSIYLCSVLNYGYTFGSGTRLTVV.

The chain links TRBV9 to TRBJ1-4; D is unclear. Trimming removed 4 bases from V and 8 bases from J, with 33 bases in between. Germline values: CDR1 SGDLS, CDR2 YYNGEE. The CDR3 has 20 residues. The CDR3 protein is CASSPFRGSPRPPDSEKLFF. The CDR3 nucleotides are TGTGCCAGCAGCCCGTTTCGCGGGTCCCCGAGACCCCCCGACTCAGAAAAACTGTTTTTT.

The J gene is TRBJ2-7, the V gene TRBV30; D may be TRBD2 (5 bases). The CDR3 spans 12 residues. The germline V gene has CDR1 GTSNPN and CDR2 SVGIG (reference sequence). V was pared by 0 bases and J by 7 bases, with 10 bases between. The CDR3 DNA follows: TGTGCCTGGAGTGTAGACTGGAGGGAGCAGTACTTC. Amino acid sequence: CAWSVDWREQYF.

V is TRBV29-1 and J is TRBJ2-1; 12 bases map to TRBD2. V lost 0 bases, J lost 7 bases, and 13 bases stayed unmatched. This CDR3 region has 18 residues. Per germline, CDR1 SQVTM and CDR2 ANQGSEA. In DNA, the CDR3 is TGCAGCGTTGAAGATTCGGCTAGCGGGAGGGCCTGGGTGAATGAGCAGTTCTTC. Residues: CSVEDSASGRAWVNEQFF.

CDR3 nucleotide sequence: TGTGCCAGCAGCTTAGCCGGGGCGGGTGGCTACACCTTC. The encoded protein is CASSLAGAGGYTF. The genes are TRBV7-9 and TRBJ1-2, with D possibly TRBD1 on 5 matching bases. The CDR3 length is 13 residues. Between the trimmed V and J ends, which lost 0 bases and 7 bases, there was a span of 9 bases. The V gene's germline CDR1 is SEHNR and CDR2 FQNEAQ (reference sequence).

The CDR3 DNA sequence: TGTGCCAGCAGCTTCTACAGGGGGAATGAGCAGTTCTTC. Protein: CASSFYRGNEQFF. The chain links TRBV5-6 to TRBJ2-1, with 8 bases lining up with TRBD1. Germline loops: CDR1 SGHDT, CDR2 YYEEEE. This CDR3 is 13 amino acids long. J was trimmed by 7 bases and V by 2 bases; bases with no gene match: 2.

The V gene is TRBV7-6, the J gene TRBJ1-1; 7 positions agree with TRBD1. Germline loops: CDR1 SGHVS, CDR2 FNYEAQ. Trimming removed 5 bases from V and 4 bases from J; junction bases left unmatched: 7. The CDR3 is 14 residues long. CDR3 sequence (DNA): TGTGCCAGCAGCCAAGAAGACAGGGCCACTGAAGCTTTCTTT. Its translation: CASSQEDRATEAFF.

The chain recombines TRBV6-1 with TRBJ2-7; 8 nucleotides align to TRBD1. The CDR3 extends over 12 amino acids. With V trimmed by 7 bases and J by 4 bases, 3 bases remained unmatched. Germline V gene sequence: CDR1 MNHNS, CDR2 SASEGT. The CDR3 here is CASMDRAYEQYF. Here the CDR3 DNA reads TGTGCCAGCATGGACAGGGCATACGAGCAGTACTTC.

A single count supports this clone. As DNA, the CDR3 is TGCGCCAGCAGCCAAGAGGACGGGGAGAACACTGAAGCTTTCTTT. Its protein is CASSQEDGENTEAFF. V and J are TRBV4-3 and TRBJ1-1; D gene ambiguous. The V and J ends lost 0 bases and 1 base respectively, with 9 bases between them. This CDR3 has 15 residues. CDR1 and CDR2 from the germline V gene are LGHNA and YSLEER.

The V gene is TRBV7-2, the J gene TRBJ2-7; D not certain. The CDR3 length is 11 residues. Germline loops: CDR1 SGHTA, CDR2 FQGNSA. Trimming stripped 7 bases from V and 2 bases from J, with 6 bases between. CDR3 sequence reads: CASTSTYEQYF. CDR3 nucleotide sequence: TGTGCCAGCACCTCAACCTACGAGCAGTACTTC.

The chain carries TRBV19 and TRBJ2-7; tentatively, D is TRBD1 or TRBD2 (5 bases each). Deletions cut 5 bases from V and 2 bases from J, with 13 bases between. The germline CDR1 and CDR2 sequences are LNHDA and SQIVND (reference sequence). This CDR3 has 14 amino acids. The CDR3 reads CASSPGTVPYEQYF. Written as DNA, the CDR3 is TGTGCCAGTAGTCCTGGGACGGTACCCTACGAGCAGTACTTC.

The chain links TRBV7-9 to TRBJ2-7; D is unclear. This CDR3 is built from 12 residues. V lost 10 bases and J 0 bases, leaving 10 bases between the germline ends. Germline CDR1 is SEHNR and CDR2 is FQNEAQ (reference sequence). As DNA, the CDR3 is TGTGCCACCGCAGTCGTCTCCTACGAGCAGTACTTC. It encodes CATAVVSYEQYF.

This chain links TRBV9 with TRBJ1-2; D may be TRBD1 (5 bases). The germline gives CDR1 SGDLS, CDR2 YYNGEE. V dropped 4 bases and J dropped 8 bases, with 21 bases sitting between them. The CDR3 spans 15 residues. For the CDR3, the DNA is TGTGCCAGCAGCCCACGGGACTCCCCCGTCGGGGGCTACACCTTC. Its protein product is CASSPRDSPVGGYTF.

In nucleotides, the CDR3 is TGTGCCAGCAGCTCGCCTGGGGTAGCGGGCGAAAAACTGTTTTTT. It encodes CASSSPGVAGEKLFF. This chain links TRBV6-1 with TRBJ1-4, with D unclear. The germline gives CDR1 MNHNS, CDR2 SASEGT. The CDR3 loop spans 15 amino acids. Trimming took 6 bases from V and 8 from J, leaving 19 bases between them.